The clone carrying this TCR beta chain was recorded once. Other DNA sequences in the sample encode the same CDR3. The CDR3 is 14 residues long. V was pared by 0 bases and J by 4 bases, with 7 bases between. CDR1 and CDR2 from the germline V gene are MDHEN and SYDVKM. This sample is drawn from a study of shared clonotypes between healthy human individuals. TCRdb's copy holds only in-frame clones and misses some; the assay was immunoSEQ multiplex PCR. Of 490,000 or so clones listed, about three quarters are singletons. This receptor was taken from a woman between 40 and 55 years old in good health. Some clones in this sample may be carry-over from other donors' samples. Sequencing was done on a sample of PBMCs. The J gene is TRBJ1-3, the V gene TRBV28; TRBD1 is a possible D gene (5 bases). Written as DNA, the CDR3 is TGTGCCAGCAGTTTATGGGGGCAGGGAAACACCATATATTTT. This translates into CASSLWGQGNTIYF.